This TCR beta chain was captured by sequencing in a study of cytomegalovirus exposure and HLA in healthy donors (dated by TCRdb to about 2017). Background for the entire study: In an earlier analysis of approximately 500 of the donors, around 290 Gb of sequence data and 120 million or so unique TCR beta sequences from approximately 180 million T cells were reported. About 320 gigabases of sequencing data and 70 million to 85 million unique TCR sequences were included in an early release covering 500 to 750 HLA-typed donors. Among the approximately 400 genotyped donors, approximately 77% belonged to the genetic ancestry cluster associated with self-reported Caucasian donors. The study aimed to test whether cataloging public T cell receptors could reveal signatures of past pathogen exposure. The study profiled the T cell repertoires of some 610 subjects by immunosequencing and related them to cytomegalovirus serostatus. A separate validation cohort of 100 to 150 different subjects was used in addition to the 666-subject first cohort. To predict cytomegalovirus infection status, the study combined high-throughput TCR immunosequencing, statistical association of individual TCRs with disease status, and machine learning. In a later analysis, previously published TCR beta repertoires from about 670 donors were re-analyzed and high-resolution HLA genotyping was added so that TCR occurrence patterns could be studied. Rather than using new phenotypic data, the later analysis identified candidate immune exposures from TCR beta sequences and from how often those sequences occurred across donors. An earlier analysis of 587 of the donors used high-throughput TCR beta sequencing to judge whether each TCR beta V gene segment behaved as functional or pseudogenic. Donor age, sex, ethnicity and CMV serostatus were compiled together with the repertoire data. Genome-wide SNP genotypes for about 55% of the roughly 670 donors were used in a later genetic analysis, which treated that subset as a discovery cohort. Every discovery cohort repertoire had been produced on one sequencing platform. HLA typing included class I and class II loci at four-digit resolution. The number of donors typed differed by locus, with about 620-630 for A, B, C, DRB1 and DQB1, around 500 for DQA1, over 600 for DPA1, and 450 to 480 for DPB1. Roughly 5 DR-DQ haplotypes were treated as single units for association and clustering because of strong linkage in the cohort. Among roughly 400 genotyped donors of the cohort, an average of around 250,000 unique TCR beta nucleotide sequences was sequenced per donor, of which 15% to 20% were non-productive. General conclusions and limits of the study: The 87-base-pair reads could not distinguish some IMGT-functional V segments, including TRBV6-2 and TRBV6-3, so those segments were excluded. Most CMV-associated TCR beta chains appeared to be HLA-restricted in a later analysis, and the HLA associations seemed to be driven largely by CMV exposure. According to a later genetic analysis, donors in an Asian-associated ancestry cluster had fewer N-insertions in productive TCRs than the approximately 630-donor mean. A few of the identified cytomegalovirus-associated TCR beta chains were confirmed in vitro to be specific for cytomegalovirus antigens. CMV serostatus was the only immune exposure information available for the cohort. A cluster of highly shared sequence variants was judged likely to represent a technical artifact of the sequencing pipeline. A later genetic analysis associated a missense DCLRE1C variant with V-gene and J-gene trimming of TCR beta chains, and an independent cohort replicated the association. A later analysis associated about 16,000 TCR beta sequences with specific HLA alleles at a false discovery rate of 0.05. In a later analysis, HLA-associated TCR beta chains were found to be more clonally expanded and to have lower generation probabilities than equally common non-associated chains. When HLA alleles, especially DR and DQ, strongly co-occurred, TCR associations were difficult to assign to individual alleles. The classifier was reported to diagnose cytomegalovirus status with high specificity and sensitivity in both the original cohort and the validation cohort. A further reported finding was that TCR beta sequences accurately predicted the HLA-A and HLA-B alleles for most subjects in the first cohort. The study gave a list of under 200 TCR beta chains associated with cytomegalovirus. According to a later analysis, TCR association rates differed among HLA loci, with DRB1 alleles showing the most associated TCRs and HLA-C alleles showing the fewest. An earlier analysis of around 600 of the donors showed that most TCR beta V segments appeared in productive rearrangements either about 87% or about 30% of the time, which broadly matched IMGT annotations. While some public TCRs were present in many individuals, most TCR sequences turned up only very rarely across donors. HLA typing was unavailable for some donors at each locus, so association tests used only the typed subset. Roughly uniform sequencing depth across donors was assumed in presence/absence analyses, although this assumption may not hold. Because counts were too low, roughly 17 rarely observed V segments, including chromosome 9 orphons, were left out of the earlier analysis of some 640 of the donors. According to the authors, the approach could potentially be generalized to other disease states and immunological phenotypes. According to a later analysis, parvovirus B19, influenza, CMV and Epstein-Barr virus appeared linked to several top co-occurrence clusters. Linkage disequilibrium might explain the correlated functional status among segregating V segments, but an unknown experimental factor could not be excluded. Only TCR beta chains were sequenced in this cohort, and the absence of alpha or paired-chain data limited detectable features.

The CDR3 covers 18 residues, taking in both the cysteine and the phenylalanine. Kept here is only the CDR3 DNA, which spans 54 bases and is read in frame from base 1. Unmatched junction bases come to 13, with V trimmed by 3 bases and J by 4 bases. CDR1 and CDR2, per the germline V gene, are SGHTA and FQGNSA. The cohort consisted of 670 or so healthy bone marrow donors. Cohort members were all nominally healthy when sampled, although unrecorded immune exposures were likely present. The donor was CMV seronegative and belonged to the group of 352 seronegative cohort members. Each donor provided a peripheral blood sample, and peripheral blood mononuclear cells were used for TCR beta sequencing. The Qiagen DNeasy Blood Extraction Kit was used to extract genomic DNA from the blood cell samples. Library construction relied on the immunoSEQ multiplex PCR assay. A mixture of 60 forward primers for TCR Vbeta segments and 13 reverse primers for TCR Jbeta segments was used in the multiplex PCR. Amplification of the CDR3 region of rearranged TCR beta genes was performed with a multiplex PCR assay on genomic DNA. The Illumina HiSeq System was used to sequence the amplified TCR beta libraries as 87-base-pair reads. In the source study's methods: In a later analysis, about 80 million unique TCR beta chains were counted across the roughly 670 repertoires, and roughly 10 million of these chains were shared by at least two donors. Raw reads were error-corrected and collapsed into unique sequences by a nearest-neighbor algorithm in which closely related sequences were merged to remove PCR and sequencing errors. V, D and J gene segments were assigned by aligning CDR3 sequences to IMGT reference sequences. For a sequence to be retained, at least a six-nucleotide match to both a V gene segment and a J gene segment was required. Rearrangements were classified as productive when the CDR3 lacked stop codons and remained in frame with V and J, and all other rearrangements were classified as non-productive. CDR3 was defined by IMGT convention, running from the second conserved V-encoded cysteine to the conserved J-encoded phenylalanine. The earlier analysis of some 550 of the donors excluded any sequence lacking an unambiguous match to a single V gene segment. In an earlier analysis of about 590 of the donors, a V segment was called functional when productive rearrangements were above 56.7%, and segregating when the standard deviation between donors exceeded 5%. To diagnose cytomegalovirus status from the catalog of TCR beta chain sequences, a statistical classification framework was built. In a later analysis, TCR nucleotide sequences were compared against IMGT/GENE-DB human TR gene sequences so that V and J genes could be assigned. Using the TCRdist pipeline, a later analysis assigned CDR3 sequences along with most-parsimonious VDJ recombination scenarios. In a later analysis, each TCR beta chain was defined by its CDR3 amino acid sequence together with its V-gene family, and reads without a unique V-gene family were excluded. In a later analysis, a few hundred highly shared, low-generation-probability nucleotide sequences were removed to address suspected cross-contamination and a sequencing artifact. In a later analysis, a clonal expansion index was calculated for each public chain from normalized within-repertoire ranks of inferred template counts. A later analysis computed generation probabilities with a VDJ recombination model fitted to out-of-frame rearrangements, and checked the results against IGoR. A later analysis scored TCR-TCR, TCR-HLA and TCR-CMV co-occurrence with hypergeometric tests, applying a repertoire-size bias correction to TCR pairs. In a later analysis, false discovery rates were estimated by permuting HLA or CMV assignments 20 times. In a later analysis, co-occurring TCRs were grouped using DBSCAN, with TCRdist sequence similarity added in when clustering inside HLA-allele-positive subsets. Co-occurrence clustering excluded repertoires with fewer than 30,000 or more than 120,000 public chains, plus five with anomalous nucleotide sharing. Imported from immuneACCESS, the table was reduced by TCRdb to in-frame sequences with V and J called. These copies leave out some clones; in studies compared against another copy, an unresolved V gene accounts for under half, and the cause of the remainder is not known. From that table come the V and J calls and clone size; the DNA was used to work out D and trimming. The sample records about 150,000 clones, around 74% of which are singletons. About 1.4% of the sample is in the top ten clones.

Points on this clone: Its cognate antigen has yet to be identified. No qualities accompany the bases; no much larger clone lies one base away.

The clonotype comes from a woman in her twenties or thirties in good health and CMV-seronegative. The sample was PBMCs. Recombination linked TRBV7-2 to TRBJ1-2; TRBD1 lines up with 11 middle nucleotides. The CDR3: CASSFYSSRTGGGYGYTF. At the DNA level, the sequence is TGTGCCAGCAGCTTCTATTCGAGTAGGACAGGGGGCGGCTATGGCTACACCTTC.